The T cell receptor beta chain described here comes from a study of somatic mutations in cytotoxic T cells in rheumatoid arthritis. CDR1 is SGHVS and CDR2 is FNYEAQ in the germline V gene. This CDR3 has 15 residues. Trimming cost V 5 bases and J 3 bases, with 14 bases left between them. The table came from immunoSEQ multiplex PCR; TCRdb's copy has only in-frame clones and leaves some out. The repertoire includes about 18,000 clones, approximately 82% of them detected once, and roughly 19% sits in the top ten. The chain links TRBV7-6 to TRBJ2-1; the D is unclear. The source is an adult with rheumatoid arthritis. The source material was CD8+ T cells sorted from blood. CDR3 in amino acids: CASSEHPTLYNEQFF. In nucleotides, the CDR3 is TGTGCCAGCAGCGAACATCCCACCCTCTACAATGAGCAGTTCTTC.